The rows below give T cell receptor beta chains drawn from one sample of a study of neurological immune-mediated disorders. TCRdb reprocessed the 5' RACE reads with MiXCR, giving one entry per CDR3 protein. Here the sample spans roughly 60,000 distinct CDR3 sequences, around 10% being singletons. The specimen sequenced was PBMCs. The source is a man aged 55 to 70 in good health. Each CDR3 is given with its conserved first and last residue. D genes are given only for firm matches. The size entry is marked missing in some rows and otherwise reads once, few, many or a size class.

D	size	V	J	DNA	CDR3
NA	many	TRBV5-5	TRBJ1-2	TGTGCCAGCAGCCCCACCGGGACCGGTTTTACCTATGGCTACACCTTC	CASSPTGTGFTYGYTF
NA	NA	TRBV6-2/TRBV6-3	TRBJ2-2	TGTGCCAGCACCCTCCCGGTCGCGGATCGGCCCGGGGAGCTGTTTTTT	CASTLPVADRPGELFF
NA	many	TRBV12-3/TRBV12-4	TRBJ2-3	TGTGCCAGCATTAAAGGTTGGGGCACAGATACGCAGTATTTT	CASIKGWGTDTQYF
NA	many	TRBV20-1	TRBJ1-4	TGCAGTGCCCCGGAAGGGGTCGCGCGTGAAAAACTGTTTTTT	CSAPEGVAREKLFF
TRBD2	many	TRBV6-5	TRBJ2-1	TGTGCCAGCAGACAAAGGACTAGCGGGGGCTTATACAATGAGCAGTTCTTC	CASRQRTSGGLYNEQFF
TRBD1	many	TRBV4-3	TRBJ1-6	TGCGCCAGCAGCCCCCAACCCCGGACAGGGGATAATTCACCCCTCCACTTT	CASSPQPRTGDNSPLHF
NA	few	TRBV11-2	TRBJ2-1	TGTGCCAGCAGCCCGCCGCTGGGGATTTACAATGAGCAGTTCTTC	CASSPPLGIYNEQFF
TRBD1	many	TRBV5-6	TRBJ1-5	TGTGCCAGCAGCGTCCGGGACAGGGGTATTCAGCCCCAGCATTTT	CASSVRDRGIQPQHF
TRBD1	many	TRBV7-2	TRBJ2-2	TGTGCCAGCAGCTTAGCTACAGGGGTAGTGGAGCTGTTTTTT	CASSLATGVVELFF
NA	many	TRBV14	TRBJ2-1	TGTGCCAGCAGCCAAGACAGGGGGGCTATCTACAATGAGCAGTTCTTC	CASSQDRGAIYNEQFF
NA	many	TRBV4-2	TRBJ2-1	TGTGCCAGCAGTCAGGGCGACGGGGGCTCCTACAATGAGCAGTTCTTC	CASSQGDGGSYNEQFF
NA	many	TRBV20-1	TRBJ1-4	TGCAGTGCCGTCGGACAGCCCCAGGATGAAAAACTGTTTTTT	CSAVGQPQDEKLFF
NA	many	TRBV20-1	TRBJ1-6	TGCAGTGCTAGAGATCCCCTGGACCGCCTCCACTTT	CSARDPLDRLHF
NA	many	TRBV29-1	TRBJ2-2	TGCAGCGTCCCAGGGGGGGGAAACACCGGGGAGCTGTTTTTT	CSVPGGGNTGELFF
TRBD2	many	TRBV14	TRBJ2-3	TGTGCCAGCAGCCAGGCTAGCGGGGGAGCAGATACGCAGTATTTT	CASSQASGGADTQYF
NA	many	TRBV6-5	TRBJ1-2	TGTGCCAGCAGTTTTCGGGACTGGGGGGGCTATGGCTACACCTTC	CASSFRDWGGYGYTF
NA	many	TRBV7-2	TRBJ2-1	TGTGCCAGCAGCAGTCCGAGCTCCTACAATGAGCAGTTCTTC	CASSSPSSYNEQFF
TRBD2	many	TRBV20-1	TRBJ2-7	TGCAGTGCTAGAGGAGTAGCGGGGGGGCCGAAGCAGTACTTC	CSARGVAGGPKQYF
NA	many	TRBV29-1	TRBJ1-4	TGCAGCGTTGTTCAGGGGTCGGCTAATGAAAAACTGTTTTTT	CSVVQGSANEKLFF
TRBD1	many	TRBV6-5	TRBJ1-2	TGTGCCAGCAGCCGGACAGGGGTTTCGAGCTACACCTTC	CASSRTGVSSYTF
NA	many	TRBV10-3	TRBJ2-7	TGTGCCATCAGTGCCGGGACCAACTCCTACGAGCAGTACTTC	CAISAGTNSYEQYF
NA	many	TRBV7-2	TRBJ2-5	TGTGCCAGCAGCTTAGACCTGGGCTGGGGGACCCAGTACTTC	CASSLDLGWGTQYF
NA	many	TRBV6-2/TRBV6-3	TRBJ1-5	TGTGCCAGCAGTTACGGGTGGGGCAATCAGCCCCAGCATTTT	CASSYGWGNQPQHF
TRBD1	few	TRBV19	TRBJ1-5	TGTGCCAGTAGACCGGACAGGGGGCGATTGTATCAGCCCCAGCATTTT	CASRPDRGRLYQPQHF
TRBD1	many	TRBV29-1	TRBJ1-2	TGCAGCGTGAGAGGAAGGGACAGAGCTAACTATGGCTACACCTTC	CSVRGRDRANYGYTF
TRBD1	many	TRBV5-1	TRBJ1-2	TGCGCCAGCAGCTTGGGAAGGCAGGGGGTAGGGAACTATGGCTACACCTTC	CASSLGRQGVGNYGYTF
NA	many	TRBV11-1	TRBJ2-5	TGTGCCAGCAGCCCATATAGGCTCCAAGAGACCCAGTACTTC	CASSPYRLQETQYF
NA	many	TRBV20-1	TRBJ1-1	TGCAGTGCTAGCAGGGGCAGGCTGAACACTGAAGCTTTCTTT	CSASRGRLNTEAFF
NA	many	TRBV28	TRBJ2-1	TGTGCCAGCAGTTTGGGGGGGCTTACCGATGAGCAGTTCTTC	CASSLGGLTDEQFF
NA	many	TRBV6-2/TRBV6-3	TRBJ1-1	TGTGCCAGCAGTTACTCGACGGGTGAGACTTTCTTT	CASSYSTGETFF
NA	many	TRBV27	TRBJ1-5	TGTGCCAGCAGTTTCGAACCGGATCAGCCCCAGCATTTT	CASSFEPDQPQHF
NA	NA	TRBV19	TRBJ2-7	TGTGCCAGTAGTATCTCGACCATCTACGAGCAGTACTTC	CASSISTIYEQYF
NA	few	TRBV6-2/TRBV6-3	TRBJ1-5	TGTGCCAGCAACCCCGGGACTTTGGGGCAGCCCCAGCATTTT	CASNPGTLGQPQHF
NA	many	TRBV20-1	TRBJ2-3	TGCAGTGCTAGCGGGGGCACAGATACGCAGTATTTT	CSASGGTDTQYF
NA	many	TRBV28	TRBJ1-1	TGTGCCAGCAGTACCGGGACCCCAGGATCTTTCTTT	CASSTGTPGSFF
NA	many	TRBV12-3/TRBV12-4	TRBJ2-2	TGTGCCAGCAGTTTTCAAGGACGGAAGAACACCGGGGAGCTGTTTTTT	CASSFQGRKNTGELFF
NA	many	TRBV12-3/TRBV12-4	TRBJ1-2	TGTGCCAGCAGTTTCCCCCTTGGGGGGGGTGGGAACTATGGCTACACCTTC	CASSFPLGGGGNYGYTF
TRBD1	many	TRBV7-3	TRBJ1-2	TGTGCCAGCAGCTTAGGACAGGGGGCTTATTACTATGGCTACACCTTC	CASSLGQGAYYYGYTF
TRBD1	many	TRBV6-2/TRBV6-3	TRBJ2-5	TGTGCCAGCAGTTACCTTGGACAGGGGCAAGAGACCCAGTACTTC	CASSYLGQGQETQYF
NA	many	TRBV9	TRBJ2-2	TGTGCCAGCAGCGTAGGGGATATCGGGGAGCTGTTTTTT	CASSVGDIGELFF
NA	many	TRBV6-2/TRBV6-3	TRBJ2-7	TGTGCCAGCAGCTCCGGGACCCCTACCTACGAGCAGTACTTC	CASSSGTPTYEQYF
TRBD1	many	TRBV7-2	TRBJ2-1	TGTGCCAGCAGCTTATCCGCCGGGACAGGTAAAAATGAGCAGTTCTTC	CASSLSAGTGKNEQFF
TRBD2	many	TRBV5-1	TRBJ2-1	TGCGCCAGCAGCTCGACTAGCGGGGCCCCCGGGAATGAGCAGTTCTTC	CASSSTSGAPGNEQFF
TRBD1	many	TRBV7-6	TRBJ2-1	TGTGCCAGCAGCCCGGACAGGGAGAACTACAATGAGCAGTTCTTC	CASSPDRENYNEQFF
NA	many	TRBV29-1	TRBJ1-2	TGCAGCGTTGGTGGTGGTGGCTACACCTTC	CSVGGGGYTF
NA	many	TRBV5-5	TRBJ1-1	TGTGCCAGCAGCTCGACCGGGATGAACACTGAAGCTTTCTTT	CASSSTGMNTEAFF
TRBD1	few	TRBV18	TRBJ1-2	TGTGCCAGCTCACCATTTGACAGGGTACTCGATGGCTACACCTTC	CASSPFDRVLDGYTF
NA	many	TRBV7-2	TRBJ1-2	TGTGCCAGCAGCTCCCTGGGACCTTTCGGCTATGGCTACACCTTC	CASSSLGPFGYGYTF
NA	NA	TRBV7-9	TRBJ1-4	TGTGCCAACAGCTTACGTCAAGACGGGGAGAAACTGTTTTTT	CANSLRQDGEKLFF
TRBD2	many	TRBV7-2	TRBJ2-1	TGTGCCAGCAGCCCTCAGCGGGGGGGGTACAATGAGCAGTTCTTC	CASSPQRGGYNEQFF
TRBD1	many	TRBV27	TRBJ1-1	TGTGCCAGCAGTTTGAAAGGGGGCGGAGGCACTGAAGCTTTCTTT	CASSLKGGGGTEAFF
TRBD2	many	TRBV12-3/TRBV12-4	TRBJ2-7	TGTGCCAGCAGTTCGCTAGCGGGGACTACCTACGAGCAGTACTTC	CASSSLAGTTYEQYF
TRBD1	many	TRBV29-1	TRBJ2-2	TGCAGCGTTTCCTGGACAGGGCTCGGCGGGGAGCTGTTTTTT	CSVSWTGLGGELFF
NA	many	TRBV29-1	TRBJ1-1	TGCAGCGTTGACTTGGGGGGCAAAGCTTTCTTT	CSVDLGGKAFF
NA	many	TRBV25-1	TRBJ1-1	TGTGCCAGCAGTGAATGGACAGAGACTGAAGCTTTCTTT	CASSEWTETEAFF
NA	many	TRBV28	TRBJ2-7	TGTGCCAGCAGTTTTGTGGTTTTGCCAAACTTC	CASSFVVLPNF